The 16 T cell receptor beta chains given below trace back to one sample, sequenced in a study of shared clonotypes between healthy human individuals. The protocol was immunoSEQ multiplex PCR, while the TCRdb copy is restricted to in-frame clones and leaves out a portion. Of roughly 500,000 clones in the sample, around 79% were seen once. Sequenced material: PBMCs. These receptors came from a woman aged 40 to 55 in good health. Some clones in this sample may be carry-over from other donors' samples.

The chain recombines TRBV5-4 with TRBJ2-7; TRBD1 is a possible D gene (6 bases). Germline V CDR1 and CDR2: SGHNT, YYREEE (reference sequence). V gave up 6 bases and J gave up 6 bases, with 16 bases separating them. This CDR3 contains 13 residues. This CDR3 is CASIGTPSGEQYF. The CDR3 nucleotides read TGTGCCAGCATCGGGACACCGTCGGGCGAGCAGTACTTC.

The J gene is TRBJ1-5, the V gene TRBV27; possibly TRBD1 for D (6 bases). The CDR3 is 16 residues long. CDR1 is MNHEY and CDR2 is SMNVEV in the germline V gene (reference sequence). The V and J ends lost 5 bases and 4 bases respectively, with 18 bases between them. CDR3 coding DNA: TGTGCCAGCAGTCGCACGGGGGGGGCGCGTAATCAGCCCCAGCATTTT. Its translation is CASSRTGGARNQPQHF.

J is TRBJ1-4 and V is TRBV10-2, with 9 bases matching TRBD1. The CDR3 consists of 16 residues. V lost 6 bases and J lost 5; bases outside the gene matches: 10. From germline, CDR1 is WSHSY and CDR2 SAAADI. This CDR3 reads CASRALSGTGNEKLFF. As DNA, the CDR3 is TGCGCCAGCAGGGCATTAAGCGGGACAGGGAATGAAAAACTGTTTTTT.

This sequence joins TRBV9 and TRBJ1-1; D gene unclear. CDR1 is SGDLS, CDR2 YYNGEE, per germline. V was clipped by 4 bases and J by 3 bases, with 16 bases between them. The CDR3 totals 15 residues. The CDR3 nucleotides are TGTGCCAGCAGCCTCCAATCCGGGGAGTACACTGAAGCTTTCTTT. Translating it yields CASSLQSGEYTEAFF.

Written as DNA, the CDR3 is TGTGCCAGTGCGCAAAGGGGAGTCTTCACTGAAGCTTTCTTT. Translation: CASAQRGVFTEAFF. J is TRBJ1-1 and V is TRBV19, with D tentatively TRBD1 (5 bases). The CDR3 covers 14 residues. Germline-derived CDR1 and CDR2 are LNHDA and SQIVND (reference sequence). V was clipped by 8 bases and J by 4 bases, with 17 bases between them. The variable domain in full, with the rest retrieved from reference TRBV19 and TRBJ1-1, is DGGITQSPKYLFRKEGQNVTLSCEQNLNHDAMYWYRQDPGQGLRLIYYSQIVNDFQKGDIAEGYSVSREKKESFPLTVTSAQKNPTAFYLCASAQRGVFTEAFFGQGTRLTVV.

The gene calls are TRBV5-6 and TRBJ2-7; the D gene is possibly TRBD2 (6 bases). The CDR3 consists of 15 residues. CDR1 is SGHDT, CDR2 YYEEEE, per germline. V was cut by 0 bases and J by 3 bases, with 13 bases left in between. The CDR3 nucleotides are TGTGCCAGCAGCTTGGTTGGGGACTCCCGCTACGAGCAGTACTTC. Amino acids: CASSLVGDSRYEQYF.

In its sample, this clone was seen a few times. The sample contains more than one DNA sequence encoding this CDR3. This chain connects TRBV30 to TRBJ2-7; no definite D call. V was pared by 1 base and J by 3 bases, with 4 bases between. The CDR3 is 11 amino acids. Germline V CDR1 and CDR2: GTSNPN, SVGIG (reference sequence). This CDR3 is CAWSGNYEQYF. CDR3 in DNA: TGTGCCTGGAGTGGAAACTACGAGCAGTACTTC.

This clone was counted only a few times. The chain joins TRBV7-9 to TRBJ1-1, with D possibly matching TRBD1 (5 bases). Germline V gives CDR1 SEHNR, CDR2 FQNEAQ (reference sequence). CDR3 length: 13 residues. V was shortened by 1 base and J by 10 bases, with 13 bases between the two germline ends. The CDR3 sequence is CASSLVEGAGAFF. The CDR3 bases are TGTGCCAGCAGCTTAGTGGAAGGGGCGGGAGCTTTCTTT.

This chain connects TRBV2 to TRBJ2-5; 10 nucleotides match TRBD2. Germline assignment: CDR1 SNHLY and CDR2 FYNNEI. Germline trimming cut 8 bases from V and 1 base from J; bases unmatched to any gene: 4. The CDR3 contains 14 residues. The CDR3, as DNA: TGTGCCAGCTCTAGCGGGAGACTCCAAGAGACCCAGTACTTC. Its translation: CASSSGRLQETQYF.

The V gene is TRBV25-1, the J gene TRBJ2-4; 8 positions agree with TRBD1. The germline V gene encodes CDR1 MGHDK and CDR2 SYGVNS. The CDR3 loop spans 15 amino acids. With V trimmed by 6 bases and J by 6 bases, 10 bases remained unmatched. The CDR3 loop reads CASRPRTGTRNIQYF. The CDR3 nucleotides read TGTGCCAGCAGGCCCCGGACAGGGACAAGAAACATTCAGTACTTC.

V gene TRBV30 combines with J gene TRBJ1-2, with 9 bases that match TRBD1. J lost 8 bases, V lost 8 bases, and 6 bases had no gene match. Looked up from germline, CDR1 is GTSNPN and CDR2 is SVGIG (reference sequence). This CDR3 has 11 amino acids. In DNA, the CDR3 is TGTGCCGGAAGTACAGGGGGCGGCTACACCTTC. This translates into CAGSTGGGYTF.

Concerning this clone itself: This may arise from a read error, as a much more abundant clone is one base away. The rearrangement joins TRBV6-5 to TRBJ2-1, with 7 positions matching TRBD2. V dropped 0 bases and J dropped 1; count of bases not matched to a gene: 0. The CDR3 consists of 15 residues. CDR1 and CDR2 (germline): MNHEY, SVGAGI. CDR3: CASSYSSGSYNEQFF. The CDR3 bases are TGTGCCAGCAGTTACTCTAGCGGGTCCTACAATGAGCAGTTCTTC.

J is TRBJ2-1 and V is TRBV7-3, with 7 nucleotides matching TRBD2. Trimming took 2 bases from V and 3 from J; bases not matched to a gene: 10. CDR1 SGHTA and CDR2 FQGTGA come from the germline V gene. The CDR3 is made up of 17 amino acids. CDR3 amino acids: CASSLSRAGAIYNEQFF. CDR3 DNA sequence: TGTGCCAGCAGCTTATCGCGGGCGGGAGCCATCTACAATGAGCAGTTCTTC.

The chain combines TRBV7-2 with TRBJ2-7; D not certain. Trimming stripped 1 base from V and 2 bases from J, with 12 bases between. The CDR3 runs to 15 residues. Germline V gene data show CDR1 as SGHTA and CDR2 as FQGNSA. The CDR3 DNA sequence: TGTGCCAGCAGCTTAGATGGCAAGCCGACCTACGAGCAGTACTTC. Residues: CASSLDGKPTYEQYF. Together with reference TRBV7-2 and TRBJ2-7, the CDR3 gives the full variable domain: GAGVSQSPSNKVTEKGKDVELRCDPISGHTALYWYRQSLGQGLEFLIYFQGNSAPDKSGLPSDRFSAERTGGSVSTLTIQRTQQEDSAVYLCASSLDGKPTYEQYFGPGTRLTVT.

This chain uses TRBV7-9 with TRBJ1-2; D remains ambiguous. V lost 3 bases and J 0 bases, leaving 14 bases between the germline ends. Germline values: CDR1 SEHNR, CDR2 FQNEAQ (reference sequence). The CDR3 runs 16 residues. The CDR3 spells CASSFWRAGSNYGYTF. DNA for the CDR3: TGTGCCAGCAGCTTCTGGAGGGCCGGATCTAACTATGGCTACACCTTC.

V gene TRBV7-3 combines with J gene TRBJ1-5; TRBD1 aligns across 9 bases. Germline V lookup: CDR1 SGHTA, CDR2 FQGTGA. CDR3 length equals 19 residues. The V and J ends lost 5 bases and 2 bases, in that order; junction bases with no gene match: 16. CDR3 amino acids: CASSTLRDRERWCNQPQHF. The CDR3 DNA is TGTGCCAGCAGCACCCTCCGGGACAGGGAAAGATGGTGCAATCAGCCCCAGCATTTT.